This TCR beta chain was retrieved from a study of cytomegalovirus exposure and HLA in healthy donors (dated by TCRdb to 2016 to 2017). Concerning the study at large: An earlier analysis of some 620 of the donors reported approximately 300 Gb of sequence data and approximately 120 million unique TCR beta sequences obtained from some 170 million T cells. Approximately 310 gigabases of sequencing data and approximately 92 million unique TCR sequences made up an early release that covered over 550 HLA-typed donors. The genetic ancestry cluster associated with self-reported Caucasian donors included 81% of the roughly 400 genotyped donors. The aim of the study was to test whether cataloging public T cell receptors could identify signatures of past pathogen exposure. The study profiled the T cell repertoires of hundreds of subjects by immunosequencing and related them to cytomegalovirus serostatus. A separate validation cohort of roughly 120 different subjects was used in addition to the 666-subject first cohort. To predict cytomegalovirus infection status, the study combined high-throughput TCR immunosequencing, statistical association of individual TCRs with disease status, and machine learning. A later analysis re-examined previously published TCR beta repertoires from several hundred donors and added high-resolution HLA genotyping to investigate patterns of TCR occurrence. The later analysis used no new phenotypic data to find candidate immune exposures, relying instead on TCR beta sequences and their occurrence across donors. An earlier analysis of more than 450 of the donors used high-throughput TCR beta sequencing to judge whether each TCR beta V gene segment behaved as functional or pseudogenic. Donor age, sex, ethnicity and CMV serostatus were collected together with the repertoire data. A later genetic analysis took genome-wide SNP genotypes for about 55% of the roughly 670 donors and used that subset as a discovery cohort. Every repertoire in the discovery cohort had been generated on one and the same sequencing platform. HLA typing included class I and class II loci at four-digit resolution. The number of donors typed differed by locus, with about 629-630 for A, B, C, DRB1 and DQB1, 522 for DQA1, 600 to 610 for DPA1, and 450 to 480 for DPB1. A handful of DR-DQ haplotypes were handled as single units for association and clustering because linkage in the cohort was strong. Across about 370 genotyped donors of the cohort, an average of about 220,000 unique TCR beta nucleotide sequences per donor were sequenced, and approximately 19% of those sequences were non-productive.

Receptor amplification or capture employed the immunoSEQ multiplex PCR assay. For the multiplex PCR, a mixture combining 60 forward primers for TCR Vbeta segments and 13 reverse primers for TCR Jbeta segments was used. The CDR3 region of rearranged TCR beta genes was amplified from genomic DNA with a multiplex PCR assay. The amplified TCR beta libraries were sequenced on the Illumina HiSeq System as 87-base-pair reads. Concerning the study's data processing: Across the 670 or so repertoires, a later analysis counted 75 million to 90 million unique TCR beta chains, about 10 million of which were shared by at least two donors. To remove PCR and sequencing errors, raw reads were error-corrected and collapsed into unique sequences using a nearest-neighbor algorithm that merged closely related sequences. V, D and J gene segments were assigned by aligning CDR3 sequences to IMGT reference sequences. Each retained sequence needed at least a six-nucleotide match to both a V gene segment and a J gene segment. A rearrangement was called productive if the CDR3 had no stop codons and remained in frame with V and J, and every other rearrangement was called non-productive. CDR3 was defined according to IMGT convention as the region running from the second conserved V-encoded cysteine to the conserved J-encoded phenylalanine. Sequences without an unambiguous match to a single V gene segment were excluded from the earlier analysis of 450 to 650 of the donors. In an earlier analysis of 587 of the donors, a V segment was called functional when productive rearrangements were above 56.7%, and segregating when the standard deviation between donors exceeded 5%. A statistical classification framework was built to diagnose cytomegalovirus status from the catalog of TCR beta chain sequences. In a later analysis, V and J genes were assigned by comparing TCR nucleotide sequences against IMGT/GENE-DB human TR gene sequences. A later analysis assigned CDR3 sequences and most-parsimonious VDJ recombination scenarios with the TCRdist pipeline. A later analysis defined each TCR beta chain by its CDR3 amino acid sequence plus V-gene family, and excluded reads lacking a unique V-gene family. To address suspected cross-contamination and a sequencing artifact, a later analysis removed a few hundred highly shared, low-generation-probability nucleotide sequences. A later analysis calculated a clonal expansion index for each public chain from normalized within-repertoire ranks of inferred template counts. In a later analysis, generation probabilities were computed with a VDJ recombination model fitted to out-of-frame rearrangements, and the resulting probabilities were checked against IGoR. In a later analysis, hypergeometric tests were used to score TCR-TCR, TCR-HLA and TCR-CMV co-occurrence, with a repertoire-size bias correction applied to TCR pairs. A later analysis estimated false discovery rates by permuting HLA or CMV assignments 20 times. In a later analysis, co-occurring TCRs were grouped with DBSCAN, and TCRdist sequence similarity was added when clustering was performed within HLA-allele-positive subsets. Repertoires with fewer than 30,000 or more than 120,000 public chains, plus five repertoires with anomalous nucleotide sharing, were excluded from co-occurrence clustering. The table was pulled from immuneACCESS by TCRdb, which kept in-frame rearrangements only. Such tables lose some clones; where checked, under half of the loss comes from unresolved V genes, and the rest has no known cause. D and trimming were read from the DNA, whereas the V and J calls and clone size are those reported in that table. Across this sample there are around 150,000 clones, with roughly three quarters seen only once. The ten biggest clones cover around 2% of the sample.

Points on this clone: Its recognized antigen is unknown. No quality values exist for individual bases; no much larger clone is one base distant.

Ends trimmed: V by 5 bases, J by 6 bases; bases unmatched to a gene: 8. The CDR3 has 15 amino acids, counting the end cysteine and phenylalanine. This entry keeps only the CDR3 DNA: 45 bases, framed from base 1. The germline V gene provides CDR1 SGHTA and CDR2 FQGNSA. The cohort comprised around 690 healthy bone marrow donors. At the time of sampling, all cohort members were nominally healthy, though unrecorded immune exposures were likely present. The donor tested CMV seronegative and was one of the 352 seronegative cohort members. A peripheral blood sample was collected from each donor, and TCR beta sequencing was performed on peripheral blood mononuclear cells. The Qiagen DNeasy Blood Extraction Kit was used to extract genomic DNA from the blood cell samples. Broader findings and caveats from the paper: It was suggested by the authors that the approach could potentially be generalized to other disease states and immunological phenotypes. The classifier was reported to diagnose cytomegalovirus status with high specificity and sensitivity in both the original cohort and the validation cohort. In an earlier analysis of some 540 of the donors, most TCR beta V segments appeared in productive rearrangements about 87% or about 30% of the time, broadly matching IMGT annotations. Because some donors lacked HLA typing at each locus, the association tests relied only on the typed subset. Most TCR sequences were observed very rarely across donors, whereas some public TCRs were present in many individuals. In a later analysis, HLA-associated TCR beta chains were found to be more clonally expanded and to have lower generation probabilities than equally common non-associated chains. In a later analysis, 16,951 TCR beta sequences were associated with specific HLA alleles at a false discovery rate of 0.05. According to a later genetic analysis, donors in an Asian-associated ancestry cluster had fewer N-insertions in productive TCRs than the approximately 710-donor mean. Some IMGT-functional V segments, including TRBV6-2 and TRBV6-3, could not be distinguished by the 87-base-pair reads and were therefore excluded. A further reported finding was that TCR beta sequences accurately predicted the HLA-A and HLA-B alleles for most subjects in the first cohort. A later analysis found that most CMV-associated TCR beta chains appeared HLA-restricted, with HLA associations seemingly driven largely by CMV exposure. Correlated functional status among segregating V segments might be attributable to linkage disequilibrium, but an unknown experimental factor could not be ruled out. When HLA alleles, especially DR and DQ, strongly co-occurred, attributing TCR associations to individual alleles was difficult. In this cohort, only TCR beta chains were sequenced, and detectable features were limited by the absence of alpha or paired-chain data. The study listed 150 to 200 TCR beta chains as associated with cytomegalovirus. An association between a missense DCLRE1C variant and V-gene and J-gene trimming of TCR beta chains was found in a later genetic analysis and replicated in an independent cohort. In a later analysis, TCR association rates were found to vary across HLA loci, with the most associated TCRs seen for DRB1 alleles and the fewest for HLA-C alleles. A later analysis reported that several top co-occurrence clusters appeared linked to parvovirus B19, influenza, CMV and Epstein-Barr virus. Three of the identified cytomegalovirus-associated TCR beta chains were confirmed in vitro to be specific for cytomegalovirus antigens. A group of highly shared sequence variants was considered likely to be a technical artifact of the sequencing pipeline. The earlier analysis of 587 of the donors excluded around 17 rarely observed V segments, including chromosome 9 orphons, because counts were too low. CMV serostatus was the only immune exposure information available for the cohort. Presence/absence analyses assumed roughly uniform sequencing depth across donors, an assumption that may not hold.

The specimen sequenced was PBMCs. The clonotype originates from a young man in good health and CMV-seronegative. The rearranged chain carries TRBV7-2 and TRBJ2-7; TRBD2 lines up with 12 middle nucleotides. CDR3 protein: CASSPRTSGTREQYF. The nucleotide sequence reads TGTGCCAGCAGCCCAAGGACTAGCGGGACCCGCGAGCAGTACTTC.